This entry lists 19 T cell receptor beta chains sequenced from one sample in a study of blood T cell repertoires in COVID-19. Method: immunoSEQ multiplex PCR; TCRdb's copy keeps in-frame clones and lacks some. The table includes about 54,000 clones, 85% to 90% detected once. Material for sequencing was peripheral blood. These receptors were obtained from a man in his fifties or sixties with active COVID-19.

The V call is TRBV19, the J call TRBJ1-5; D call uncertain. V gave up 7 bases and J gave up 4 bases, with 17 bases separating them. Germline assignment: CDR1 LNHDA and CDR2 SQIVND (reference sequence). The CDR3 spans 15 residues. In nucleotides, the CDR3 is TGTGCCAGTACTTCAGAGGCAGCGCAGAATCAGCCCCAGCATTTT. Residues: CASTSEAAQNQPQHF.

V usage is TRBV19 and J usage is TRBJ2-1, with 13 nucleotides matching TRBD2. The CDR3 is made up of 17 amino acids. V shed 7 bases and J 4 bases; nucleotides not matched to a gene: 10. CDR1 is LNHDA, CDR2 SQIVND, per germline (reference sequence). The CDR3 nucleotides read TGTGCCAGTACCGGGGCTAGGACTAGCGGGAGTTACAATGAGCAGTTCTTC. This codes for CASTGARTSGSYNEQFF.

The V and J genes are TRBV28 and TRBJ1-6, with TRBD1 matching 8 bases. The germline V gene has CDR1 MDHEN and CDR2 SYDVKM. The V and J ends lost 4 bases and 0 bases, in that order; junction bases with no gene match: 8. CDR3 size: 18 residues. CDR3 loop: CASSSTRGPYSYNSPLHF. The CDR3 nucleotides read TGTGCCAGCAGTTCCACCAGGGGGCCTTACTCCTATAATTCACCCCTCCACTTT.

The CDR3 spells CASSTGTEDTEAFF. The CDR3 bases are TGCGCCAGCAGCACCGGGACAGAGGACACTGAAGCTTTCTTT. J is TRBJ1-1 and V is TRBV5-1, with 7 positions matching TRBD1. The V gene end was trimmed by 4 bases and the J gene end by 3 bases; junction bases not matched to a gene: 6. Looked up from germline, CDR1 is SGHRS and CDR2 is YFSETQ. This CDR3 region has 14 residues. Drawing the rest from reference TRBV5-1 and TRBJ1-1, the complete variable domain is KAGVTQTPRYLIKTRGQQVTLSCSPISGHRSVSWYQQTPGQGLQFLFEYFSETQRNKGNFPGRFSGRQFSNSRSEMNVSTLELGDSALYLCASSTGTEDTEAFFGQGTRLTVV.

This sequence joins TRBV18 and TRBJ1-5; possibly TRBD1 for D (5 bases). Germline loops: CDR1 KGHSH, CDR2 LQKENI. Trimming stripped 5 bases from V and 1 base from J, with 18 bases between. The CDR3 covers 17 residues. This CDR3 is CASSVTLWGGSNQPQHF. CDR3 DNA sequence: TGTGCCAGCTCAGTCACCCTTTGGGGGGGGAGCAATCAGCCCCAGCATTTT.

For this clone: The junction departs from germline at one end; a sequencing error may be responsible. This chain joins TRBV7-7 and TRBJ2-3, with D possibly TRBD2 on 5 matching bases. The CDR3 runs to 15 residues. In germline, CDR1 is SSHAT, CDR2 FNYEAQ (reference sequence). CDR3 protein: CASSSGLSYTDTQYF. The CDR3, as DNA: TGTGCTAGCAGCTCAGGACTGTCCTACACAGATACGCAGTATTTT.

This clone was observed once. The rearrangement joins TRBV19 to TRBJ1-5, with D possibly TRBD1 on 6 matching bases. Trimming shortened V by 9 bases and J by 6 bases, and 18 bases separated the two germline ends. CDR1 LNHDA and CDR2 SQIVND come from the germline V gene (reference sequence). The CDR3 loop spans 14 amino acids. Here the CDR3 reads CASQWGGAVQPQHF. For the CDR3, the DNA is TGTGCCAGCCAATGGGGGGGCGCGGTTCAGCCCCAGCATTTT.

The CDR3 sequence: CASTPGGSYEQYF. CDR3 coding DNA: TGTGCCAGCACCCCGGGGGGCTCCTACGAGCAGTACTTC. V is TRBV28 and J is TRBJ2-7; TRBD2 aligns across 7 bases. Germline V CDR1 and CDR2: MDHEN, SYDVKM. After removal of 7 bases from V and 0 bases from J, the junction contained 3 bases not matched to a gene. The CDR3 extends over 13 amino acids.

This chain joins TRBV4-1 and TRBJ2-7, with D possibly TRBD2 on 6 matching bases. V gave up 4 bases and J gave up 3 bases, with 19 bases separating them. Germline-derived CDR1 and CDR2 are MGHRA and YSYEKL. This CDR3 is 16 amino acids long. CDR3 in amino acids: CASSPRGAGTDYEQYF. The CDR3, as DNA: TGCGCCAGCAGCCCGAGAGGGGCAGGGACTGACTACGAGCAGTACTTC.

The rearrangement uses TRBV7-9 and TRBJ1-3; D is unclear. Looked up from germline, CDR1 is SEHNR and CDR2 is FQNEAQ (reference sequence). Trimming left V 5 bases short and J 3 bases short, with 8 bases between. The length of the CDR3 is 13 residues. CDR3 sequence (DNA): TGTGCCAGCAGCCCTCCGGTTGGAAACACCATATATTTT. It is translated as CASSPPVGNTIYF.

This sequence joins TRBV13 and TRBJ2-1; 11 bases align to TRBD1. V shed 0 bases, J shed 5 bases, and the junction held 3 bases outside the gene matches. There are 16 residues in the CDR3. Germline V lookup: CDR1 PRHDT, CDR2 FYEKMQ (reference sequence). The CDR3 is CASSLGPGQGDNEQFF. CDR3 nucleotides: TGTGCCAGCAGCTTAGGTCCGGGACAGGGGGACAATGAGCAGTTCTTC. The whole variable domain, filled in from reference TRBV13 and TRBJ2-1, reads AAGVIQSPRHLIKEKRETATLKCYPIPRHDTVYWYQQGPGQDPQFLISFYEKMQSDKGSIPDRFSAQQFSDYHSELNMSSLELGDSALYFCASSLGPGQGDNEQFFGPGTRLTVL.

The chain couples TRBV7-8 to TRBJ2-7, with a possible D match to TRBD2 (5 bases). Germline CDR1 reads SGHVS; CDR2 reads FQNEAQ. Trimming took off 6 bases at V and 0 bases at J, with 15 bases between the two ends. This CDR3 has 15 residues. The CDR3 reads CASRRRTGYSYEQYF. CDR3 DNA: TGTGCCAGCAGAAGGCGGACTGGCTACTCCTACGAGCAGTACTTC.

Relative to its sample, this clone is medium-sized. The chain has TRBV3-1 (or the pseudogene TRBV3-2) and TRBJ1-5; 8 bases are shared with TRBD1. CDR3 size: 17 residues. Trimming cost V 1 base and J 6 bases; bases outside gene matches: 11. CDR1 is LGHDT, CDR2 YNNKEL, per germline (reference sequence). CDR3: CASSQGGGQGIGQPQHF. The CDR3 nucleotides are TGTGCCAGCAGCCAAGGTGGCGGACAGGGCATAGGTCAGCCCCAGCATTTT.

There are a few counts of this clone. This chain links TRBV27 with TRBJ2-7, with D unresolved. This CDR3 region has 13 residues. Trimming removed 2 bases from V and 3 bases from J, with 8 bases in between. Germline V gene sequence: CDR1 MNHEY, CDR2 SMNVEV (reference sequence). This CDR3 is CASSLGRNYEQYF. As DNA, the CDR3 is TGTGCCAGCAGTTTAGGCAGAAACTACGAGCAGTACTTC.

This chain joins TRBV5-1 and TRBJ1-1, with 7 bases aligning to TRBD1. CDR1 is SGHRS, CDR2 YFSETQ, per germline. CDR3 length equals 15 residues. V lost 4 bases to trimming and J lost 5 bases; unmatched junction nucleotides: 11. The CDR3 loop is CASSLSTGAITEAFF. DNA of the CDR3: TGCGCCAGCAGCCTATCAACAGGGGCAATTACTGAAGCTTTCTTT.

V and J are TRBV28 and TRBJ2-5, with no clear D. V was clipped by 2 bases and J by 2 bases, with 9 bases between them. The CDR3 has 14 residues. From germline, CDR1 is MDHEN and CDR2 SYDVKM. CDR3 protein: CASSLKAAQETQYF. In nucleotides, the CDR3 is TGTGCCAGCAGTTTAAAGGCGGCTCAAGAGACCCAGTACTTC.

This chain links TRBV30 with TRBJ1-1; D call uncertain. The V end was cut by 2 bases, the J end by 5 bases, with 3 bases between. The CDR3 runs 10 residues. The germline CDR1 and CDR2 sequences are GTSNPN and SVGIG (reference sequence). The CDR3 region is CAWSPTEAFF. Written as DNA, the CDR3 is TGTGCCTGGAGTCCGACTGAAGCTTTCTTT.

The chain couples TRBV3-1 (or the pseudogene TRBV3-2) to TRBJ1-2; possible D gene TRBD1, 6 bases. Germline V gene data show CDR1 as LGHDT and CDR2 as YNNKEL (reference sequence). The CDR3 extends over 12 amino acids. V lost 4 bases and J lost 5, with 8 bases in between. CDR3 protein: CASSLQGYGYTF. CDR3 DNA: TGTGCCAGCAGCCTACAGGGTTATGGCTACACCTTC.

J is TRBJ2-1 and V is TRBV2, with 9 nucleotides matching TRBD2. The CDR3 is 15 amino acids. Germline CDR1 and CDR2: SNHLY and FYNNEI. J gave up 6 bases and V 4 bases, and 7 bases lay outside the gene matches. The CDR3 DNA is TGTGCCAGCAGTGGGAAAGCGGGAGGTGTCAATGAGCAGTTCTTC. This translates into CASSGKAGGVNEQFF.